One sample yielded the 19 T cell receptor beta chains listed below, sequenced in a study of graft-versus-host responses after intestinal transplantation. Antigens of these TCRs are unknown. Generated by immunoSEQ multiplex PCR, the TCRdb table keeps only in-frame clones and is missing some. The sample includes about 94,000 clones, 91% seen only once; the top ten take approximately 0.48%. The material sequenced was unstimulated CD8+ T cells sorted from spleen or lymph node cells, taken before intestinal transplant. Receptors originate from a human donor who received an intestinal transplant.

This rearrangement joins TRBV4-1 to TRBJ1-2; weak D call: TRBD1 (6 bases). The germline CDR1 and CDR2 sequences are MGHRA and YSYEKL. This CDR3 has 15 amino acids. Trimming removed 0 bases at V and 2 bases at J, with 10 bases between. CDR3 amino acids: CASSQEGGPNYGYTF. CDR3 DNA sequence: TGCGCCAGCAGCCAAGAAGGGGGTCCGAACTATGGCTACACCTTC.

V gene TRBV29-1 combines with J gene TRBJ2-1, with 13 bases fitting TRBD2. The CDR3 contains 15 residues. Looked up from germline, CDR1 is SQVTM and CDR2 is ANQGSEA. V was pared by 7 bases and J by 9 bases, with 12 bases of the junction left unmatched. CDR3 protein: CSGVLLAGGPGEQFF. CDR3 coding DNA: TGCAGCGGGGTTTTACTAGCGGGAGGGCCGGGTGAGCAGTTCTTC.

The CDR3 spells CASSQEGQGFRNTEAFF. The CDR3 region has the DNA TGCGCCAGCAGCCAAGAAGGACAGGGTTTTAGGAACACTGAAGCTTTCTTT. The genes are TRBV4-3 and TRBJ1-1, with TRBD1 matching over 8 bases. The CDR3 spans 17 residues. CDR1 is LGHNA and CDR2 is YSLEER in the germline V gene. V lost 0 bases, J lost 1 base, and 7 bases stayed unmatched.

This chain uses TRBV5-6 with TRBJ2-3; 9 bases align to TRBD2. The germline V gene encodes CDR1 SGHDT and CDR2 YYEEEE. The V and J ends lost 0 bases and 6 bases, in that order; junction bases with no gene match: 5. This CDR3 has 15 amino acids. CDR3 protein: CASSLASGIGDTQYF. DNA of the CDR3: TGTGCCAGCAGCTTGGCTAGCGGGATAGGGGATACGCAGTATTTT. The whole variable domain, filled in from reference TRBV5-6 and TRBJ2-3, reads DAGVTQSPTHLIKTRGQQVTLRCSPKSGHDTVSWYQQALGQGPQFIFQYYEEEERQRGNFPDRFSGHQFPNYSSELNVNALLLGDSALYLCASSLASGIGDTQYFGPGTRLTVL.

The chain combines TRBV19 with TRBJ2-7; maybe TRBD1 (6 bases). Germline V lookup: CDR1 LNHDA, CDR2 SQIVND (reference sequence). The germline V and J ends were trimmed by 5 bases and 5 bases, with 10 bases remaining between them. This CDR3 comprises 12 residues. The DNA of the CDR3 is TGTGCCAGTAGTGCCAGGGGCCACGAGCAGTACTTC. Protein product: CASSARGHEQYF.

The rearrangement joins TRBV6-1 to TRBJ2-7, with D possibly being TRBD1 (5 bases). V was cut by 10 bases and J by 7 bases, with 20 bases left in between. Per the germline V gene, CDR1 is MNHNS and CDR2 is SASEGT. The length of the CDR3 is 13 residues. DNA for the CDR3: TGTGCCACCCCGGGTCCGCACAAGGGGGAGCAGTACTTC. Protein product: CATPGPHKGEQYF.

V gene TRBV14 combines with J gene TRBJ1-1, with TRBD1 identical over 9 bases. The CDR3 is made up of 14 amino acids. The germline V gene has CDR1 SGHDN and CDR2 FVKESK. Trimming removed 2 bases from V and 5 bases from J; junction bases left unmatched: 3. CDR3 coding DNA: TGTGCCAGCAGCCAAAAGGGACAGGGAACTGAAGCTTTCTTT. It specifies CASSQKGQGTEAFF.

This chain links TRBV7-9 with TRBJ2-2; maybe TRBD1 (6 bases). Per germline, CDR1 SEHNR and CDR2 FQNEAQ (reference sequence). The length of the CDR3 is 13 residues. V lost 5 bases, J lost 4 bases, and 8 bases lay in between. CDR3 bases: TGTGCCAGCAGCCAGGGGCCCACCGGGGAGCTGTTTTTT. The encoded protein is CASSQGPTGELFF.

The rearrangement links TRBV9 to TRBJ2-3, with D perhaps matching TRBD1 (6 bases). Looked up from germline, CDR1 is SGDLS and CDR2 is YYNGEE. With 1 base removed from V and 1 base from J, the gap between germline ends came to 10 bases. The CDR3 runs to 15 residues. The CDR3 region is CASSVSRGGTDTQYF. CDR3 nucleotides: TGTGCCAGCAGCGTATCCAGGGGTGGCACAGATACGCAGTATTTT.

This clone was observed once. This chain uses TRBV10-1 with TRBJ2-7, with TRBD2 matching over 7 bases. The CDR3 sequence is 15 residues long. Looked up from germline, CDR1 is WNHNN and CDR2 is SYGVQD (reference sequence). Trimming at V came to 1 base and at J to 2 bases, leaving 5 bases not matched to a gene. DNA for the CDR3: TGCGCCAGCAGTGAGTATAGCGGGTCTACCTACGAGCAGTACTTC. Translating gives CASSEYSGSTYEQYF.

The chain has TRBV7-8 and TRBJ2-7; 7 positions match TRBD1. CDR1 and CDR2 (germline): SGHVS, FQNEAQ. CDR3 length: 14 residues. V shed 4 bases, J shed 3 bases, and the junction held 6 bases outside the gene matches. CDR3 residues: CASSYDRADYEQYF. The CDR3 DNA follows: TGTGCCAGCAGCTACGACAGGGCAGACTACGAGCAGTACTTC.

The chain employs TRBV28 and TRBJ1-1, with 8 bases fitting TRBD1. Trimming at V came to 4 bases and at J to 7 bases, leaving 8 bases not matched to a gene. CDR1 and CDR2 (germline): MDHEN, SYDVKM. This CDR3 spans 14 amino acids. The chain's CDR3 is CASSSTDRVSEAFF. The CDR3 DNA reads TGTGCCAGCAGTTCAACGGACAGGGTGAGTGAAGCTTTCTTT.

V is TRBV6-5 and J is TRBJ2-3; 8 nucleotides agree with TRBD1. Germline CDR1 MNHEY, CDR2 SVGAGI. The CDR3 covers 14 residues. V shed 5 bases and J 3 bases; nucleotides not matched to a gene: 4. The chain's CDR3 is CASSARQGTDTQYF. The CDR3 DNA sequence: TGTGCCAGCAGTGCGAGACAGGGGACAGATACGCAGTATTTT.

DNA for the CDR3: TGTGCCAGCTCACTTTCGATCGGGAGCTCCTACGAGCAGTACTTC. This codes for CASSLSIGSSYEQYF. The genes are TRBV27 and TRBJ2-7; D perhaps matches TRBD2 (6 bases). V dropped 8 bases and J dropped 0 bases, with 17 bases sitting between them. The CDR3 is 15 amino acids. Per germline, CDR1 MNHEY and CDR2 SMNVEV (reference sequence).

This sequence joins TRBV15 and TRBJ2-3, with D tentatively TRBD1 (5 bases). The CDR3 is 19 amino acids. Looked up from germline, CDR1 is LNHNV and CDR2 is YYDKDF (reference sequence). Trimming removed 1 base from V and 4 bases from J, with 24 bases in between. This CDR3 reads CATSRGGQGTQFIPDTQYF. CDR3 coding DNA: TGTGCCACCAGCAGAGGGGGCCAGGGCACCCAATTCATCCCAGATACGCAGTATTTT.

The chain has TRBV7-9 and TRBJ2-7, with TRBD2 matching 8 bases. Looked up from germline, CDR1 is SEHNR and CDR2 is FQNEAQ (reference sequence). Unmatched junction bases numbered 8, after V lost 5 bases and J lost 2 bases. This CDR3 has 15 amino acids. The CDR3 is CASSPQTSGTYEQYF. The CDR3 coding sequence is TGTGCCAGCAGCCCGCAAACTAGCGGAACCTACGAGCAGTACTTC.

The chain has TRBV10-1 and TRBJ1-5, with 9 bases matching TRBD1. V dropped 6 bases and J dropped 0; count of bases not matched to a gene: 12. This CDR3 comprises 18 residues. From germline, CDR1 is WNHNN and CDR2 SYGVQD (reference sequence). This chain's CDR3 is CASRRTGEYVYSNQPQHF. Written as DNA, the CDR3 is TGCGCCAGCAGGCGGACAGGGGAGTATGTATATAGCAATCAGCCCCAGCATTTT.

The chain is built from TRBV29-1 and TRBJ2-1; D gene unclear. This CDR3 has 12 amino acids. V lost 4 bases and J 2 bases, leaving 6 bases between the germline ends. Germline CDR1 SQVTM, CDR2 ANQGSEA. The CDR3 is CSVGVAYNEQFF. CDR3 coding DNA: TGCAGCGTTGGTGTAGCCTACAATGAGCAGTTCTTC.

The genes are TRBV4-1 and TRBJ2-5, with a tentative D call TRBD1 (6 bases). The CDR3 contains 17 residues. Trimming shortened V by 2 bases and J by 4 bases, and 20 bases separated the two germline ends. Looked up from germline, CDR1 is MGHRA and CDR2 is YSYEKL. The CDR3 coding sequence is TGCGCCAGCAGCCAACCACCCCGGGACATCAGGGGAGAGACCCAGTACTTC. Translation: CASSQPPRDIRGETQYF.